Following are 7 T cell receptor beta chains from one sample sequenced in a study of response to subunit inactivated influenza vaccine (dated by TCRdb to the late 2010s). Libraries were built with RT-PCR. TCRdb lists the instrument as Illumina HiSeq 2500. TCRdb reprocessing: public reads trimmed at Q25 with fastp, clones called with MiXCR, in-frame beta chains kept. Each CDR3 protein appears once, grouped with its most common genes and DNA. The sample table holds around 520,000 distinct CDR3 sequences, of which approximately 12% were seen once. The ten biggest clones cover 9.5% to 13% of the sample. The starting material was PBMCs from blood, obtained on the day of vaccination. The receptors shown here come from a middle-aged man who received an inactivated influenza vaccine. Donor details come from another sample of the same person, matched by shared clones.

This clonotype showed up many times. The chain's CDR3 is CASTNRGSNQPQHF. Here the CDR3 DNA reads TGTGCCAGCACTAACAGGGGTAGCAATCAGCCCCAGCATTTT. V gene TRBV12-3 or TRBV12-4 combines with J gene TRBJ1-5, with TRBD1 matching 7 bases. The ends lost 7 bases at V and 0 bases at J; junction bases unmatched: 3. The CDR3 consists of 14 residues.

This clonotype came up a few times. The chain joins TRBV5-1 to TRBJ2-6, with D possibly being TRBD1 or TRBD2 (5 bases each). Germline V gene lookup returns CDR1 SGHRS and CDR2 YFSETQ. With 1 base removed from V and 1 base from J, the gap between germline ends came to 9 bases. The CDR3 consists of 16 residues. CDR3 DNA sequence: TGCGCCAGCAGCTTGCCGGGGCCTTCTGGGGCCAACGTCCTGACTTTC. It specifies CASSLPGPSGANVLTF. Looking up the rest from reference TRBV5-1 and TRBJ2-6 gives the full variable domain: KAGVTQTPRYLIKTRGQQVTLSCSPISGHRSVSWYQQTPGQGLQFLFEYFSETQRNKGNFPGRFSGRQFSNSRSEMNVSTLELGDSALYLCASSLPGPSGANVLTFGAGSRLTVL.

Only a few counts were recorded for this clonotype. The chain uses TRBV24-1 and TRBJ2-7; D may be TRBD1 (6 bases). CDR1 KGHDR and CDR2 SFDVKD come from the germline V gene. V lost 4 bases, J lost 1 base, and 10 bases lay in between. This CDR3 is built from 14 residues. CDR3 sequence (DNA): TGTGCCACCAGTGAAGGGGGTAGGTCCTACGAGCAGTACTTC. Its protein product is CATSEGGRSYEQYF.

The chain couples TRBV20-1 to TRBJ2-7; 9 bases agree with TRBD1. The CDR3 consists of 15 residues. V lost 3 bases and J lost 3; bases outside the gene matches: 9. In germline, CDR1 is DFQATT, CDR2 SNEGSKA (reference sequence). This CDR3 is CSARAGTGSLYEQYF. The CDR3 bases are TGCAGTGCTAGGGCCGGGACAGGGTCCCTCTACGAGCAGTACTTC.

This clonotype has a handful of counts. The chain couples TRBV6-1 to TRBJ2-2; D gene ambiguous. The germline gives CDR1 MNHNS, CDR2 SASEGT. V was pared by 2 bases and J by 4 bases, with 5 bases between. This CDR3 is built from 13 residues. As DNA, the CDR3 is TGTGCCAGCAGTGAACAGACCACCGGGGAGCTGTTTTTT. It yields the protein CASSEQTTGELFF.

This clonotype was seen a few times. This chain links TRBV30 with TRBJ1-1, with D possibly being TRBD1 (6 bases). This CDR3 spans 11 amino acids. CDR1 and CDR2 (germline): GTSNPN, SVGIG (reference sequence). CDR3 nucleotide sequence: TGTGCGGGGGCAGGGTGGACTGAAGCTTTCTTT. It codes for CAGAGWTEAFF.

This chain links TRBV5-1 with TRBJ2-2; the D gene could be TRBD1 or TRBD2 (5 bases each). Germline V gene lookup returns CDR1 SGHRS and CDR2 YFSETQ. The CDR3 contains 16 residues. The germline V and J ends were trimmed by 7 bases and 4 bases, with 20 bases remaining between them. The CDR3 bases are TGCGCCAGCCGCAACGGGGACCCGTATTCCACCGGGGAGCTGTTTTTT. It yields the protein CASRNGDPYSTGELFF.